This TCR beta chain was profiled in a study of control samples from healthy donors and cancer patients. Sequencing was performed with immunoSEQ multiplex PCR; in TCRdb, only in-frame clones are kept and a portion is missing. Of about 89,000 clones listed, approximately 89% are singletons. V was pared by 0 bases and J by 4 bases, with 7 bases between. Germline CDR1 and CDR2: GTSNPN and SVGIG (reference sequence). The CDR3 runs to 13 residues. This TCR was recovered from a man aged 25-45 years in good health. The sample consisted of blood. The genes are TRBV30 and TRBJ1-5, with no clear D. The CDR3 protein is CAWSVQWNQPQHF. The CDR3 coding sequence is TGTGCCTGGAGTGTACAGTGGAATCAGCCCCAGCATTTT.